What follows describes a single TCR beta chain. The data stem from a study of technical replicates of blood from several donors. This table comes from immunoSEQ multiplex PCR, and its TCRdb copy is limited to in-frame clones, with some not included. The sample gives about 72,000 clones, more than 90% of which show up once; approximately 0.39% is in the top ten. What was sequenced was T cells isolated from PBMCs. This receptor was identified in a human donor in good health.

The DNA of the CDR3 is TGTGCCAGCAGTTACGGGGGGGCGCAAGGCTACACCTTC. Protein product: CASSYGGAQGYTF. The chain has TRBV6-5 and TRBJ1-2, with D possibly TRBD1 on 6 matching bases. The length of the CDR3 is 13 residues. Germline V gives CDR1 MNHEY, CDR2 SVGAGI. Between the trimmed V and J ends, which lost 2 bases and 8 bases, there was a span of 12 bases.